This T cell receptor beta chain came from a study of Ad26.COV2.S vaccination and SARS-CoV-2 variants. V dropped 2 bases and J dropped 5 bases, with 15 bases sitting between them. CDR1 is MNHEY, CDR2 SMNVEV, per germline (reference sequence). CDR3 size: 15 residues. TCRdb's copy holds only in-frame clones and misses some; the assay was immunoSEQ multiplex PCR. Of roughly 320,000 clones listed, more than 75% are singletons. Treatment here: around 19 received Ad26.COV2.S at low or high dose, single or two shots; about 5 received placebo; per-sample allocation not given. The study sampled participants on day 63 after the first vaccine or placebo injection.

This material consisted of peripheral blood, taken in a trial of Ad26.COV2.S vaccine versus placebo. The receptor was isolated from a person aged 18-60 years who received the Ad26.COV2.S COVID-19 vaccine or a placebo. V usage is TRBV27 and J usage is TRBJ1-1; D might be TRBD1 (5 bases). CDR3 amino acids: CASSLTPQGGTEAFF. Written as DNA, the CDR3 is TGTGCCAGCAGTTTAACTCCCCAGGGAGGGACTGAAGCTTTCTTT.